The entry below gives a single T cell receptor (beta chain) sequence along with its context. This record comes from a study of blood T cell repertoires in COVID-19. Study in general: COVID-19 samples collected from the United States, Italy and Spain covered acute and convalescent phases.

The table came from immunoSEQ multiplex PCR; TCRdb's copy has only in-frame clones and leaves some out. The table shows 110,000 to 150,000 clones, with 80% to 90% occurring only once. This CDR3 spans 16 amino acids. The germline V gene has CDR1 SGDLS and CDR2 YYNGEE. V was shortened by 0 bases and J by 8 bases, with 15 bases between the two germline ends. The sample comprised peripheral blood. The rearrangement links TRBV9 to TRBJ1-6; TRBD1 might be the D (6 bases). This TCR was sampled from an elderly woman with acute or convalescent COVID-19. Here the CDR3 reads CASSVALGGGDSPLHF. Written as DNA, the CDR3 is TGTGCCAGCAGCGTAGCTTTAGGAGGGGGGGATTCACCCCTCCACTTT.